This T cell receptor beta chain appears in the sequencing data of a study of blood T cell repertoires in COVID-19. The overall study: T cells, B-cell-depleted T cells, or PBMCs supplied cDNA or gDNA.

As processed by the authors: Counts of nucleated cells, estimated from reference gene primer amplification, were obtained. Clones were sequenced by immunoSEQ multiplex PCR, and TCRdb holds only the in-frame ones, with some missing. V and J calls and clone size are given by that table; D and trimming were obtained from the DNA. The sample yields under 400,000 clones, approximately 91% seen once. The CDR3 spans 17 residues. Germline CDR1 SGHDN, CDR2 FVKESK. Deletions cut 0 bases from V and 0 bases from J, with 15 bases between. Membership in each cohort depended on participant-reported clinical history.

Sequencing was performed on PBMCs or T cells enriched from blood (not recorded which). This receptor was identified in a woman under 40 who had been exposed to COVID-19. J is TRBJ2-7 and V is TRBV14; D unresolved. The CDR3 reads CASSQEKSLWSSYEQYF. In nucleotides, the CDR3 is TGTGCCAGCAGCCAAGAGAAGAGTCTTTGGTCCTCCTACGAGCAGTACTTC.